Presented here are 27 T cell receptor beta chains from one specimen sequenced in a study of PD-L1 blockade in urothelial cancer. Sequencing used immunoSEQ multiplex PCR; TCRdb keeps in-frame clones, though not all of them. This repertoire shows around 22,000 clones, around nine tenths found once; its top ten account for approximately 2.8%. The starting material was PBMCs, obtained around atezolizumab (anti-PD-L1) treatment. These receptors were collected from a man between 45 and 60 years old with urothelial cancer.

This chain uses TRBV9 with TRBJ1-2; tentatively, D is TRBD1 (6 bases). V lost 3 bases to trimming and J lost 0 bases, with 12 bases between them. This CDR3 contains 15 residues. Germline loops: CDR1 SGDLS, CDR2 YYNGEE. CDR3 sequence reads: CASSARGKANYGYTF. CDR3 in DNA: TGTGCCAGCAGCGCCAGGGGAAAGGCTAACTATGGCTACACCTTC.

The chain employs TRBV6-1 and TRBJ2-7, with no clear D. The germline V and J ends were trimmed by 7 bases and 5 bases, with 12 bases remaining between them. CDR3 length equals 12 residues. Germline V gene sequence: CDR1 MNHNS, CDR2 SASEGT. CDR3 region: CASTEHYNEQYF. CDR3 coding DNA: TGTGCCAGCACCGAACATTATAACGAGCAGTACTTC.

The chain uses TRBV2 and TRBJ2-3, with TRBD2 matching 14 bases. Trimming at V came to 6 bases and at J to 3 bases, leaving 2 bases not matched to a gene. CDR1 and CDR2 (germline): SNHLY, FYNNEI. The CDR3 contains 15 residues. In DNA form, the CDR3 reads TGTGCCAGCAGCGGGACTAGCGGGGGAACAGATACGCAGTATTTT. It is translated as CASSGTSGGTDTQYF.

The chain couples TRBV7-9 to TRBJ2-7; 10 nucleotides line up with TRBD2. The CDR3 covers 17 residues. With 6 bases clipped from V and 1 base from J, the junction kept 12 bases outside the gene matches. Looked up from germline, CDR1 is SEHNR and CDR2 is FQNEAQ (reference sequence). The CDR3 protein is CASRLTGSGGASYEQYF. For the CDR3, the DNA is TGTGCCAGCAGATTAACGGGGAGCGGGGGGGCTTCCTACGAGCAGTACTTC.

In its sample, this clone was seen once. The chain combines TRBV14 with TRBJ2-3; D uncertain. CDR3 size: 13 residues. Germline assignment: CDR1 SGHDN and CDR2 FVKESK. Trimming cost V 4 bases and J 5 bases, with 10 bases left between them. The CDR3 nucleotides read TGTGCCAGCAGCCGATTCGACTTAGATACGCAGTATTTT. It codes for CASSRFDLDTQYF.

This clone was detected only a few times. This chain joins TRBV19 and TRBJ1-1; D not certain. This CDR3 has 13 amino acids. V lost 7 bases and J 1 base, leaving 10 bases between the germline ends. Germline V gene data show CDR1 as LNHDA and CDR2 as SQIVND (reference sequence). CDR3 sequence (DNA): TGTGCCAGTAACGAACAGAGGAACACTGAAGCTTTCTTT. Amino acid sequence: CASNEQRNTEAFF.

The CDR3 region has the DNA TGCGCCAGCAGCTCAGGAACCGGGACATTCACAGATACGCAGTATTTT. It yields the protein CASSSGTGTFTDTQYF. The chain couples TRBV5-1 to TRBJ2-3; TRBD1 is a possible D gene (6 bases). The CDR3 spans 16 residues. Germline lookup yields CDR1 SGHRS and CDR2 YFSETQ. Deletions cut 3 bases from V and 2 bases from J, with 16 bases between.

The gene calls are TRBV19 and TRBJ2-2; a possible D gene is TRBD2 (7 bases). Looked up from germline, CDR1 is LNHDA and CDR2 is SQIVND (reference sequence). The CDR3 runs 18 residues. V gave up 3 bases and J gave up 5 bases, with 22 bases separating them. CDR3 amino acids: CASSILFGGGAETGELFF. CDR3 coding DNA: TGTGCCAGTAGTATTCTTTTCGGTGGGGGGGCCGAGACCGGGGAGCTGTTTTTT.

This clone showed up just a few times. As DNA, the CDR3 is TGTGCCAGCAGCGTAGTAGGGGATGTAACCGGGGAGCTGTTTTTT. The encoded protein is CASSVVGDVTGELFF. V and J are TRBV9 and TRBJ2-2, with a tentative D call TRBD1 (5 bases). This CDR3 has 15 residues. Germline-derived CDR1 and CDR2 are SGDLS and YYNGEE. V dropped 0 bases and J dropped 5 bases, with 11 bases sitting between them.

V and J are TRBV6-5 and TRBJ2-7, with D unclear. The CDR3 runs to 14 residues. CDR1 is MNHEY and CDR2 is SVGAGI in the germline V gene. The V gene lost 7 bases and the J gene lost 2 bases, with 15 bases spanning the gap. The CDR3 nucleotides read TGTGCCAGCAAACCCGGCAGGTCGGCCTACGAGCAGTACTTC. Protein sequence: CASKPGRSAYEQYF.

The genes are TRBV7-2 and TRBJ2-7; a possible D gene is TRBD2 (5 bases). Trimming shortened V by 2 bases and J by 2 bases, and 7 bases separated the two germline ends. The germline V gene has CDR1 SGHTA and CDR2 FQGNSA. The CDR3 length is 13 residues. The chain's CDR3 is CASSLTSTYEQYF. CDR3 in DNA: TGTGCCAGCAGCTTAACTAGTACCTACGAGCAGTACTTC.

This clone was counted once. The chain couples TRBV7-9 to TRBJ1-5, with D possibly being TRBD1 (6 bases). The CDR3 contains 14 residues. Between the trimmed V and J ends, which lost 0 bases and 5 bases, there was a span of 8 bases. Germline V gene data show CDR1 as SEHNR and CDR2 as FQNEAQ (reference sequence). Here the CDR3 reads CASSLAPGDQPQHF. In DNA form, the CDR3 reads TGTGCCAGCAGCTTAGCGCCAGGGGATCAGCCCCAGCATTTT.

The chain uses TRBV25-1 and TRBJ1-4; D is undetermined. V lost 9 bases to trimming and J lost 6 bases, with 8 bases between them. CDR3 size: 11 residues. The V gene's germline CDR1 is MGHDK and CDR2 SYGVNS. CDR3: CASREYEKLFF. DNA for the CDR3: TGTGCCAGTCGGGAGTATGAAAAACTGTTTTTT.

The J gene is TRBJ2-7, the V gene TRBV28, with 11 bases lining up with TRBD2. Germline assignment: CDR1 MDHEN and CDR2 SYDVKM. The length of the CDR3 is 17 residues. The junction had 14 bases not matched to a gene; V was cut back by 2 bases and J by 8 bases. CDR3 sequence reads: CASSLPEGTTSGRKQYF. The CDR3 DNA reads TGTGCCAGCAGTTTACCCGAGGGCACTACTAGCGGGAGAAAGCAGTACTTC.

The CDR3 region is CASSPATGGLGAGKTDTQYF. CDR3 DNA sequence: TGTGCCAGCTCACCGGCGACAGGGGGCCTCGGAGCGGGGAAGACAGATACGCAGTATTTT. V and J are TRBV18 and TRBJ2-3, with 10 bases fitting TRBD1. The length of the CDR3 is 20 residues. The V and J ends lost 3 bases and 3 bases, in that order; junction bases with no gene match: 18. Germline CDR1 KGHSH, CDR2 LQKENI.

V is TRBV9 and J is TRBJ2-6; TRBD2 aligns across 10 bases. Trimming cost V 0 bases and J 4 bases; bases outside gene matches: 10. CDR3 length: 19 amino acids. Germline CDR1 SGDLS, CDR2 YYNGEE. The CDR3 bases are TGTGCCAGCAGCGTAGTAGCGCTAGCGGGAGAGGTAGGGGCCAACGTCCTGACTTTC. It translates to CASSVVALAGEVGANVLTF. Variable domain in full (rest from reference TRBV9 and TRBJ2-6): DSGVTQTPKHLITATGQRVTLRCSPRSGDLSVYWYQQSLDQGLQFLIQYYNGEERAKGNILERFSAQQFPDLHSELNLSSLELGDSALYFCASSVVALAGEVGANVLTFGAGSRLTVL.

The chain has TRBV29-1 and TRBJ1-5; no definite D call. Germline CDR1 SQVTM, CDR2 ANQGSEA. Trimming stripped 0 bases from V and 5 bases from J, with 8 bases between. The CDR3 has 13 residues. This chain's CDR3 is CSVEESGDQPQHF. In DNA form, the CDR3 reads TGCAGCGTTGAAGAATCCGGAGATCAGCCCCAGCATTTT.

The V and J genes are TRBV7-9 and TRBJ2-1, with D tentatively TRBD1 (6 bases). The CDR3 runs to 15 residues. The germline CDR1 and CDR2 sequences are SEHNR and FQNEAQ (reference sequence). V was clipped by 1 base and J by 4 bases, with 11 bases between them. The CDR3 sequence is CASSLVRGHYNEQFF. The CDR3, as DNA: TGTGCCAGCAGCTTAGTCAGGGGCCATTACAATGAGCAGTTCTTC.

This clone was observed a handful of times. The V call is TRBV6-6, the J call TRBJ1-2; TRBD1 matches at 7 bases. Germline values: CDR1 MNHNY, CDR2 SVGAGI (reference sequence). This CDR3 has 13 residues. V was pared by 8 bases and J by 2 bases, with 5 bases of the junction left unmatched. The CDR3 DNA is TGTGCCAGCTCCGAGACAGGGAACTATGGCTACACCTTC. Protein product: CASSETGNYGYTF.

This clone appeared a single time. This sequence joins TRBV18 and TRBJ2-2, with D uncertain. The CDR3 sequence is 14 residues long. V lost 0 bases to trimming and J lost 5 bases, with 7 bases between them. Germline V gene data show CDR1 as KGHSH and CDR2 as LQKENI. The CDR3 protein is CASSPPWATGELFF. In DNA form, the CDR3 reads TGTGCCAGCTCACCACCTTGGGCAACCGGGGAGCTGTTTTTT.

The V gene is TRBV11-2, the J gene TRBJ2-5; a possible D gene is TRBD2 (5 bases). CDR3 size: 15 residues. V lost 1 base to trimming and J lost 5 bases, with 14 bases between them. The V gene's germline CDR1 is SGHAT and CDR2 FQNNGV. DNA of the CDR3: TGTGCCAGCAGCTTAGCAGGACTTGCGACGGAGACCCAGTACTTC. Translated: CASSLAGLATETQYF.

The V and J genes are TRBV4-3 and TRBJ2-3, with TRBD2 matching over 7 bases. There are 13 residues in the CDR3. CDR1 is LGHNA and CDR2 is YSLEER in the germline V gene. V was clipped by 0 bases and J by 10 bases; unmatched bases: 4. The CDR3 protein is CASSQEAGAPQYF. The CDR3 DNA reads TGCGCCAGCAGCCAAGAGGCGGGAGCTCCGCAGTATTTT.

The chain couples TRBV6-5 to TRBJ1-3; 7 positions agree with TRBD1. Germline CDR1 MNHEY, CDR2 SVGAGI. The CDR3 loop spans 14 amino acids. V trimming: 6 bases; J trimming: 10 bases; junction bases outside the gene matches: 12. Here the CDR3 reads CASSDGQARTTIYF. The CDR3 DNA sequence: TGTGCCAGCAGCGATGGACAGGCCAGAACGACCATATATTTT.

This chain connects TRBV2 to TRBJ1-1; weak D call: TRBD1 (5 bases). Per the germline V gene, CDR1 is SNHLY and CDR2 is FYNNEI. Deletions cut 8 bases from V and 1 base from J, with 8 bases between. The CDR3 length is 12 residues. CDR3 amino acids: CASARGNTEAFF. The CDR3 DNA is TGTGCCAGCGCTAGGGGGAACACTGAAGCTTTCTTT.

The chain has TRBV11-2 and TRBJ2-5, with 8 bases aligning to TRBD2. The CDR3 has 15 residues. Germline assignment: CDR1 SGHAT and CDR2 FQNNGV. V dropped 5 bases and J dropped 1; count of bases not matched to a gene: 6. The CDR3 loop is CASSAGLAVQETQYF. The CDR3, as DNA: TGTGCCAGCAGCGCTGGACTAGCCGTCCAAGAGACCCAGTACTTC. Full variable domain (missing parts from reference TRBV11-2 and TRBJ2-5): EAGVAQSPRYKIIEKRQSVAFWCNPISGHATLYWYQQILGQGPKLLIQFQNNGVVDDSQLPKDRFSAERLKGVDSTLKIQPAKLEDSAVYLCASSAGLAVQETQYFGPGTRLLVL.

For the CDR3, the DNA is TGTGCCACCAGCAGAGAGAGAGGGGACACCTACGAGCAGTACTTC. Its translation: CATSRERGDTYEQYF. The rearrangement joins TRBV15 to TRBJ2-7; TRBD1 is a possible D gene (6 bases). Between the trimmed V and J ends, which lost 0 bases and 2 bases, there was a span of 11 bases. This CDR3 is built from 15 residues. In germline, CDR1 is LNHNV, CDR2 YYDKDF (reference sequence). The entire variable domain, with the rest obtained from reference TRBV15 and TRBJ2-7, is as follows: DAMVIQNPRYQVTQFGKPVTLSCSQTLNHNVMYWYQQKSSQAPKLLFHYYDKDFNNEADTPDNFQSRRPNTSFCFLDIRSPGLGDTAMYLCATSRERGDTYEQYFGPGTRLTVT.

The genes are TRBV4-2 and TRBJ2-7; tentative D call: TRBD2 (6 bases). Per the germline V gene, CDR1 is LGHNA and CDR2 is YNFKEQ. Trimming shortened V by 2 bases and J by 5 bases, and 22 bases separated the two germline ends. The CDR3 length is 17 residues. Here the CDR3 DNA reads TGTGCCAGCAGCCAAAGCGCCGGGACTCGGGGTTCCCACGAGCAGTACTTC. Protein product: CASSQSAGTRGSHEQYF.